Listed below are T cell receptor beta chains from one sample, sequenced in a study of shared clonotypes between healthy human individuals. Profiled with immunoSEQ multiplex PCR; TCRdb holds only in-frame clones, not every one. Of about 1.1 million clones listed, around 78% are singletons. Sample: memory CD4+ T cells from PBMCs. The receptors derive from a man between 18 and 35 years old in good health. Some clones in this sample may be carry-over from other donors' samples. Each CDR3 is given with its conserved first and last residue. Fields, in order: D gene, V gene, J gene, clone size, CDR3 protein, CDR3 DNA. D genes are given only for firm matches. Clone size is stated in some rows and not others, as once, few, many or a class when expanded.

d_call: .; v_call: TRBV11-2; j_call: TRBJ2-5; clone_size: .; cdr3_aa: CASSWGRPIQETQYF; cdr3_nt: TGTGCCAGCAGCTGGGGGCGGCCGATCCAAGAGACCCAGTACTTC
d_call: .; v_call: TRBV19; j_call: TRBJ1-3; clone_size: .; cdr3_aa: CASSMPRAGNTIYF; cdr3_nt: TGTGCCAGTAGTATGCCCAGGGCTGGAAACACCATATATTTT
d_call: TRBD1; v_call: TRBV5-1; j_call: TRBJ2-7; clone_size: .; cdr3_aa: CASSLEGQGAFGAYEQYF; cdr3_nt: TGCGCCAGCAGCTTGGAGGGACAGGGCGCTTTCGGGGCCTACGAGCAGTACTTC
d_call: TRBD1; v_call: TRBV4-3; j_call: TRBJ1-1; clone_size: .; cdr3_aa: CASSQDWTGETEAFF; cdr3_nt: TGCGCCAGCAGCCAAGATTGGACAGGGGAGACTGAAGCTTTCTTT
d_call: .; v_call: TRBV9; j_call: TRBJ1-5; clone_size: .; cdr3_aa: CASSVAVTALYSNQPQHF; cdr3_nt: TGTGCCAGCAGCGTAGCTGTGACCGCTCTCTATAGCAATCAGCCCCAGCATTTT
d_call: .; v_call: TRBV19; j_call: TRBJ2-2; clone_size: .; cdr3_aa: CASSIPRRRRVTGELFF; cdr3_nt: TGTGCCAGTAGTATCCCCCGCCGCCGCAGGGTCACCGGGGAGCTGTTTTTT
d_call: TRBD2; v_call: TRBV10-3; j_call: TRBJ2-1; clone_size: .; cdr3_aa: CAIRGGLADYNEQFF; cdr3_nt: TGTGCCATCAGGGGGGGACTAGCGGACTACAATGAGCAGTTCTTC
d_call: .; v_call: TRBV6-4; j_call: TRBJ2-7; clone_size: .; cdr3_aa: CASSYSVGSPYEQYF; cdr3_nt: TGTGCCAGCAGTTACTCGGTTGGCAGTCCCTACGAGCAGTACTTC
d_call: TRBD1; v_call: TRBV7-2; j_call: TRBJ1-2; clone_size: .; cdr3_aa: CASSLAGGQGHGYTF; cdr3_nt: TGTGCCAGCAGCTTAGCGGGGGGACAGGGGCACGGCTACACCTTC
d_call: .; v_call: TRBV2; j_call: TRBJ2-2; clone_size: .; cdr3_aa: CASRNSGSGELFF; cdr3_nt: TGTGCCAGCAGGAACTCGGGTTCCGGGGAGCTGTTTTTT
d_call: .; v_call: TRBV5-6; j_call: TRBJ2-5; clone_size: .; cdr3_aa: CASSWGVQETQYF; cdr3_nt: TGTGCCAGCAGCTGGGGAGTCCAAGAGACCCAGTACTTC
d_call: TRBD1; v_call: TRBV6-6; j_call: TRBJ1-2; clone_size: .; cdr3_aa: CASRSFPGQEYTF; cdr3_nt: TGTGCCAGCAGAAGCTTTCCGGGACAGGAGTACACCTTC
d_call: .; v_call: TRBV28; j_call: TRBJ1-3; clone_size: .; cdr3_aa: CASSLFGGSTGNTIYF; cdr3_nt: TGTGCCAGCAGTTTATTTGGCGGATCCACTGGAAACACCATATATTTT
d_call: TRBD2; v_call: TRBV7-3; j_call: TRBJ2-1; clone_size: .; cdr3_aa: CASSWGTSGSEQFF; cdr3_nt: TGTGCCAGCAGCTGGGGGACTAGCGGGAGTGAGCAGTTCTTC
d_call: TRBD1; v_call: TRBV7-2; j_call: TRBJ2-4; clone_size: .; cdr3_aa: CASSVQGVYTKNIQYF; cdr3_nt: TGTGCCAGCAGCGTACAGGGGGTTTATACCAAAAACATTCAGTACTTC
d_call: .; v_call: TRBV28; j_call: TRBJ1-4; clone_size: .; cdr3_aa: CASSRAGSIWAEKLFF; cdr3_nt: TGTGCCAGCAGTCGGGCCGGGTCCATCTGGGCCGAAAAACTGTTTTTT
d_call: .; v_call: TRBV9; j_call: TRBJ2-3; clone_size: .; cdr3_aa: CASSTSPSTDTQYF; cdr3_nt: TGTGCCAGCAGCACCAGTCCATCCACAGATACGCAGTATTTT
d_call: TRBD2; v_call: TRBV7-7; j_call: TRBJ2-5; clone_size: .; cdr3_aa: CASGGTSARETQYF; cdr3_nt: TGTGCCAGCGGGGGGACTAGCGCCCGAGAGACCCAGTACTTC
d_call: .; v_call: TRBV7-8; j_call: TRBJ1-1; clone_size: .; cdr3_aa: CASSPRTVTEAFF; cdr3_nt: TGTGCCAGCAGCCCCCGGACAGTCACTGAAGCTTTCTTT
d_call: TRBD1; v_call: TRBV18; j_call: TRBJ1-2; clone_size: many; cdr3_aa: CASSSQGDGYTF; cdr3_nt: TGTGCCAGCTCATCTCAGGGGGACGGCTACACCTTC
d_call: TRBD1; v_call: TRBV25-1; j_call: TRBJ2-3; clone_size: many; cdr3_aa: CASSEAGTGWADTQYF; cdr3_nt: TGTGCCAGCAGTGAAGCCGGGACAGGGTGGGCAGATACGCAGTATTTT
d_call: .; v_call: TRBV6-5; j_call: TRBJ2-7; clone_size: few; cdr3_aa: CASSPSWGRTYEQYF; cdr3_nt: TGTGCCAGCAGTCCAAGTTGGGGGCGAACCTACGAGCAGTACTTC
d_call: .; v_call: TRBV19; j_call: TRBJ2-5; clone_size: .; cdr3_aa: CASTPGTGRRETQYF; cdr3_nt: TGTGCCAGTACCCCGGGAACAGGGAGGCGAGAGACCCAGTACTTC
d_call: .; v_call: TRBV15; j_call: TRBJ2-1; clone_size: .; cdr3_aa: CATSIGGAYNEQFF; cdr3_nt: TGTGCCACCAGCATAGGGGGAGCCTACAATGAGCAGTTCTTC
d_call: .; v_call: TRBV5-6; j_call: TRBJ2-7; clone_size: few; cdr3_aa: CASSRGALYEQYF; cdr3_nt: TGTGCCAGCAGCCGGGGGGCCCTCTACGAGCAGTACTTC
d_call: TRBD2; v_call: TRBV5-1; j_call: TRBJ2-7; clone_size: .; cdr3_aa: CASSSGLAEDYEQYF; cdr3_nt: TGCGCCAGCAGCTCGGGACTAGCGGAGGACTACGAGCAGTACTTC
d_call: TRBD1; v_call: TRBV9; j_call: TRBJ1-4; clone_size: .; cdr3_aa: CASSVRDRVGEKLFF; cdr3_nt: TGTGCCAGCAGCGTCCGGGACAGGGTCGGTGAAAAACTGTTTTTT
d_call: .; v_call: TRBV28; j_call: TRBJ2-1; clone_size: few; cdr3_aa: CASRLTSSYNEQFF; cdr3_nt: TGTGCCAGCAGGCTTACGAGCTCCTACAATGAGCAGTTCTTC
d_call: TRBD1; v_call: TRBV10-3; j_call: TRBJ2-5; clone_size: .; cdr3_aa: CAITEGQGQTQYF; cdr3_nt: TGTGCCATCACCGAAGGACAGGGCCAAACCCAGTACTTC
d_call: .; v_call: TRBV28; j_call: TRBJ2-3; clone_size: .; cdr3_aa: CASSFDPRGDTQYF; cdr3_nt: TGTGCCAGCAGTTTCGATCCGAGAGGAGATACGCAGTATTTT
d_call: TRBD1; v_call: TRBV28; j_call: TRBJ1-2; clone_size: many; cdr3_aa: CASSAQTGGYGYTF; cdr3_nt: TGTGCCAGCAGTGCCCAGACAGGGGGCTATGGCTACACCTTC
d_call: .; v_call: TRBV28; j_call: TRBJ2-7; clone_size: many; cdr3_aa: CASSPWDGSYEQYF; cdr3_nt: TGTGCCAGCAGTCCCTGGGACGGATCCTACGAGCAGTACTTC
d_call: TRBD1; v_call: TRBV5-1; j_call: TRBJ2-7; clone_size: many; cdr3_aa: CASSLSGTGGYEQYF; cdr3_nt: TGCGCCAGCTCCCTTAGTGGGACAGGGGGCTACGAGCAGTACTTC
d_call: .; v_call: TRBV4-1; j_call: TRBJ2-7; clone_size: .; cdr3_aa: CASSPGLYLDYEQYF; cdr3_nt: TGCGCCAGCAGCCCGGGTCTCTATCTTGACTACGAGCAGTACTTC
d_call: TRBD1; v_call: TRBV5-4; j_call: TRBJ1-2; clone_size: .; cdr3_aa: CASSPRTGNDVGGYTF; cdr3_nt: TGTGCCAGCAGCCCCAGGACAGGGAATGATGTCGGTGGCTACACCTTC
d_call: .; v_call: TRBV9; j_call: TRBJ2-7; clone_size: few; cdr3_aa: CASPKGVSYEQYF; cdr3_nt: TGTGCCAGCCCAAAGGGGGTCTCCTACGAGCAGTACTTC
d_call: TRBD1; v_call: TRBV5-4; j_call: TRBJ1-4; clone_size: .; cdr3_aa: CASSQSGGQGEKLFF; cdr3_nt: TGTGCCAGCAGCCAATCGGGGGGACAGGGGGAAAAACTGTTTTTT
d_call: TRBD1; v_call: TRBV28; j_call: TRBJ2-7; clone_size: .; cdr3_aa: CASSDQDRGHF; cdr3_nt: TGTGCCAGCAGCGACCAGGACAGGGGGCACTTC
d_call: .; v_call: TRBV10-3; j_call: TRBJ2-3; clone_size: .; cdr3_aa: CAISGQNTQYF; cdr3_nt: TGTGCCATCAGTGGGCAAAATACGCAGTATTTT
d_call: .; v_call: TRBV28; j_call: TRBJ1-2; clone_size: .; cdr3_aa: CASGRVNYGYTF; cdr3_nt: TGTGCCAGCGGCAGGGTTAACTATGGCTACACCTTC
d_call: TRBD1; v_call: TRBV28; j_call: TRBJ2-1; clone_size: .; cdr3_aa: CASRPTGTGNNEQFF; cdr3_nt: TGTGCCAGCAGACCCACCGGGACAGGGAACAATGAGCAGTTCTTC
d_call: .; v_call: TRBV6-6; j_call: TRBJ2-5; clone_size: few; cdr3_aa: CASGGQQQETQYF; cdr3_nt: TGTGCCAGCGGTGGACAGCAGCAAGAGACCCAGTACTTC
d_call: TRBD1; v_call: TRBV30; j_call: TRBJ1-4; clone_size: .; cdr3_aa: CAWGDRVGEKLFF; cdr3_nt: TGTGCCTGGGGGGACAGGGTGGGTGAAAAACTGTTTTTT
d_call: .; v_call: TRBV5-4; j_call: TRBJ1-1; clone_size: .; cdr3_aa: CASSVRERNTEAFF; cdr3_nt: TGTGCCAGCAGCGTCAGGGAAAGGAACACTGAAGCTTTCTTT
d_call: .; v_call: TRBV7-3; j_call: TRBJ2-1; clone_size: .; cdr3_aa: CASSLYGLEGLDEQFF; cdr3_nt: TGTGCCAGCAGCTTATATGGTTTGGAGGGCCTGGATGAGCAGTTCTTC
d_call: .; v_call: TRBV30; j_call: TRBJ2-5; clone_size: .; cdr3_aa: CAWRGEETQYF; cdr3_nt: TGTGCCTGGAGGGGAGAAGAGACCCAGTACTTC
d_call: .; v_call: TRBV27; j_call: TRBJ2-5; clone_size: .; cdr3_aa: CASSYGQTQETQYF; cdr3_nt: TGTGCCAGCAGTTACGGACAGACCCAAGAGACCCAGTACTTC
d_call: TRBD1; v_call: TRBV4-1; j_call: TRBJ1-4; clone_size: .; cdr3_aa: CASSPTGGTGFPFF; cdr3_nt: TGCGCCAGCAGCCCGACAGGGGGCACGGGGTTTCCATTTTTT
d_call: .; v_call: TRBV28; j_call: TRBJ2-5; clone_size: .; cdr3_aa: CASSREETQYF; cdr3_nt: TGTGCCAGCAGTCGAGAGGAGACCCAGTACTTC